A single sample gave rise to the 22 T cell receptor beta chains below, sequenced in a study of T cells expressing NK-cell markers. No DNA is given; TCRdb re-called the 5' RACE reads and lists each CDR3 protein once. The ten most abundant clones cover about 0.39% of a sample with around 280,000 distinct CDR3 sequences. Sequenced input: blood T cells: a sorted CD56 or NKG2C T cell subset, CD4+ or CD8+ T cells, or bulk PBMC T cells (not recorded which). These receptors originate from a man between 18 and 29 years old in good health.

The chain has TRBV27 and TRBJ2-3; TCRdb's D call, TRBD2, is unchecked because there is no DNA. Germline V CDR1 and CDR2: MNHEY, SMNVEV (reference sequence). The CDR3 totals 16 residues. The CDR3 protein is CASSLRARDSTDTQYF.

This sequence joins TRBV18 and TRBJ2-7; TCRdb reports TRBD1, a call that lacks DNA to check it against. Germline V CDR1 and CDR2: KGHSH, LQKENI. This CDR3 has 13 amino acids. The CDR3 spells CASSATVTYEQYF.

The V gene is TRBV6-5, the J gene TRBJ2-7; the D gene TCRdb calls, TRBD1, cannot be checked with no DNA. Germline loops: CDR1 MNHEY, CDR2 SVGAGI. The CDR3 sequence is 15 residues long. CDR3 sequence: CASRPYRGASYEQYF.

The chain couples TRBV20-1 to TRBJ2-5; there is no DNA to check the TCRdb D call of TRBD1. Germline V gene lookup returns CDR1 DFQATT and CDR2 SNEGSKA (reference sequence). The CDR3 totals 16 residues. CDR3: CSARDLGAGIQETQYF.

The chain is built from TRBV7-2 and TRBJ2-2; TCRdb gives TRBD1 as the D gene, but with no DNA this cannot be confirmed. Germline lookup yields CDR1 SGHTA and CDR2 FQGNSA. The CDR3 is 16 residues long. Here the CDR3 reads CASSAGTGLGTGELFF.

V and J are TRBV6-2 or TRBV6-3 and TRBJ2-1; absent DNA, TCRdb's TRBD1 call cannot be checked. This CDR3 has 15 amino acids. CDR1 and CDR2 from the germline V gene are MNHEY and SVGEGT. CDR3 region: CASSRDLGSYNEQFF.

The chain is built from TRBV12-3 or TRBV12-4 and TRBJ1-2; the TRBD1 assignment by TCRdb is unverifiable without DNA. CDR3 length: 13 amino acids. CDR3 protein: CASSLSQTPSYTF.

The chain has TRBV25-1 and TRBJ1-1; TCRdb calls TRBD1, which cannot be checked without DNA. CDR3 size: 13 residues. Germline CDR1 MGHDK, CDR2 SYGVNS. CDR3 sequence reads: CASRTGTLTEAFF.

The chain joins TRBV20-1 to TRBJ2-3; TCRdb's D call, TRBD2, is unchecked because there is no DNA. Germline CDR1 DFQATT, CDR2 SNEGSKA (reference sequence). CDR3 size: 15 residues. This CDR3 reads CSAIRAGGPVDTQYF.

CDR3 sequence reads: CASSILLRDEEYF. The chain is built from TRBV5-5 and TRBJ2-5; the TCRdb call, TRBD1, lacks DNA for checking. CDR1 is SGHKS, CDR2 YYEKEE, per germline (reference sequence). CDR3 length: 13 amino acids.

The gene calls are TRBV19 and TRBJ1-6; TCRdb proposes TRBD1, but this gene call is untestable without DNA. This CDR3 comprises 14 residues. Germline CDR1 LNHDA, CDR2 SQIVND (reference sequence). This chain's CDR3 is CASSVQGVRSPLHF.

CDR3 sequence reads: CASSLGSSHSPLHF. The chain couples TRBV5-5 to TRBJ1-6. Looked up from germline, CDR1 is SGHKS and CDR2 is YYEKEE (reference sequence). This CDR3 has 14 amino acids.

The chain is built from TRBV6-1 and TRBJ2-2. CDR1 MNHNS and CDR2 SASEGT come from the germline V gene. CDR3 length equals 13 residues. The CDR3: CASSGARAGELFF.

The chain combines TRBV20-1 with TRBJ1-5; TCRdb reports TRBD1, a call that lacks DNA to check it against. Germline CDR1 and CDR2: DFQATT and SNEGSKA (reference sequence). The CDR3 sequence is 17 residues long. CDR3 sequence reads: CSASPQNMGLRNQPQHF.

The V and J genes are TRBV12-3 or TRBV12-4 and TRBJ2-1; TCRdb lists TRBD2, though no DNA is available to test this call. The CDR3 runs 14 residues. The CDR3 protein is CATSGVSSYNEQFF.

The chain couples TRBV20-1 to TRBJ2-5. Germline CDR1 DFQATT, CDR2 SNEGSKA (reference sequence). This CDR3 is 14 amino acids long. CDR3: CSARVIMYHETQYF.

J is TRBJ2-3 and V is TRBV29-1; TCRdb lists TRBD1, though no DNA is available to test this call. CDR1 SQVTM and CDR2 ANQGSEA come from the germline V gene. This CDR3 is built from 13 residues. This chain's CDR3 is CSVLRGRLDTQYF.

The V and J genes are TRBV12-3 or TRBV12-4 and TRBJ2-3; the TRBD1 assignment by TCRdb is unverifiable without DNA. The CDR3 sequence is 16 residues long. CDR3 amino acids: CASSLALGQGVNTQYF.

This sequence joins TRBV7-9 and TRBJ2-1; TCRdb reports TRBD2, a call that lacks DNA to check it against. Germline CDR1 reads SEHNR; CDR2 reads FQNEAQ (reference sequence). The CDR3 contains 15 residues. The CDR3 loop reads CASSVGGLGFTEQFF.

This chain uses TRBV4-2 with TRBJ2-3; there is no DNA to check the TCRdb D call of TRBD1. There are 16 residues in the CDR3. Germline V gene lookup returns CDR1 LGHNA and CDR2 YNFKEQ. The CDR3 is CASSSEGGAVADTQYF.

Here the CDR3 reads CASSPRASSPGGEQFF. V usage is TRBV7-6 and J usage is TRBJ2-1; TCRdb designates TRBD1, a call that cannot be tested without DNA. This CDR3 has 16 residues. CDR1 is SGHVS, CDR2 FNYEAQ, per germline.

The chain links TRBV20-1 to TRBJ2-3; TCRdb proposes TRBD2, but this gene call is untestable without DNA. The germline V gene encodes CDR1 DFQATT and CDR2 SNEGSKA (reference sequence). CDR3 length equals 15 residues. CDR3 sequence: CSAPTLAGVTDTQYF.